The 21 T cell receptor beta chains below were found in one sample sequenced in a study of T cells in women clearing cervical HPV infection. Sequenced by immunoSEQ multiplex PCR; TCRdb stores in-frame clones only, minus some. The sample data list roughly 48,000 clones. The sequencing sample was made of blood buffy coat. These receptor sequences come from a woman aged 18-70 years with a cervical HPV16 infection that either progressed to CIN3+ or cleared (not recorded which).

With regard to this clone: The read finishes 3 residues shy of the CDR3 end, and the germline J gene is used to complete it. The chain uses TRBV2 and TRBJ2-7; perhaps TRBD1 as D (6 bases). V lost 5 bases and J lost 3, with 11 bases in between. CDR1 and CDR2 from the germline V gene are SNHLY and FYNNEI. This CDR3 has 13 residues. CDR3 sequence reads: CASSRTADYEQYF. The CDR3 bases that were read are TGTGCCAGCAGTAGGACAGCTGACTACGAG.

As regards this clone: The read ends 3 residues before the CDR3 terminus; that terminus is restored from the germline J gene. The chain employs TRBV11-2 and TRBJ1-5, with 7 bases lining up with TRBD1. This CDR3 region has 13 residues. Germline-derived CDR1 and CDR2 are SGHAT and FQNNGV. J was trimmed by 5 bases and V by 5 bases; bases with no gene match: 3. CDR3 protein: CASSDTGDQPQHF. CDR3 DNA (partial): TGTGCCAGCAGCGACACAGGGGATCAGCCC.

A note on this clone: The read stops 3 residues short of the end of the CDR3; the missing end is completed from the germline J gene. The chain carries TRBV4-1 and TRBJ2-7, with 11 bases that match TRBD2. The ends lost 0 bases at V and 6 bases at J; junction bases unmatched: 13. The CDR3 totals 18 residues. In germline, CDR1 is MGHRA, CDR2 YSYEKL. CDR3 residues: CASSQEVLAGGSGGEQYF. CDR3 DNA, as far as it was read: TGCGCCAGCAGCCAAGAAGTTCTAGCGGGAGGCTCTGGGGGCGAG.

The CDR3 reads CASSQVQGIYNEQFF. CDR3 DNA (partial): TGCGCCAGCAGCCAAGTCCAGGGGATCTACAATGAG. The chain employs TRBV4-1 and TRBJ2-1; TRBD1 is a possible D gene (6 bases). The CDR3 end is not reached by the read, which stops 3 residues before it; the germline J gene fills it in. This CDR3 region has 15 residues. Per the germline V gene, CDR1 is MGHRA and CDR2 is YSYEKL. The germline V and J ends were trimmed by 1 base and 3 bases, with 10 bases remaining between them.

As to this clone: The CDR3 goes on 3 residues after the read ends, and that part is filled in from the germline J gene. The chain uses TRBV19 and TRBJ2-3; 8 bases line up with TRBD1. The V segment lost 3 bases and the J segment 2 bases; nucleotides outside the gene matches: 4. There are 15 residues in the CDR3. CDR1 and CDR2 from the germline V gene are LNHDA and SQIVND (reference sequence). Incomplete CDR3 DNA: TGTGCCAGTAGTATCGGGACAGGCACCACAGATACG. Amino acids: CASSIGTGTTDT. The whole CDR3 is CASSIGTGTTDTQYF. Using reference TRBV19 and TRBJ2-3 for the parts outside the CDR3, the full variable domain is DGGITQSPKYLFRKEGQNVTLSCEQNLNHDAMYWYRQDPGQGLRLIYYSQIVNDFQKGDIAEGYSVSREKKESFPLTVTSAQKNPTAFYLCASSIGTGTTDTQYFGPGTRLTVL.

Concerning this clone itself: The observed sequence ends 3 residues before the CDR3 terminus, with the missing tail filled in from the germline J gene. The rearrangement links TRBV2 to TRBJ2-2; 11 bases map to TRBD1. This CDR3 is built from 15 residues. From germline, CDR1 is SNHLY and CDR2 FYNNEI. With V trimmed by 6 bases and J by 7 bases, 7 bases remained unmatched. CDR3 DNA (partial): TGTGCCAGCAGGAGGGACAGGGGGGTTGACGGGGAG. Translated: CASRRDRGVDGE. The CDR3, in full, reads CASRRDRGVDGELFF. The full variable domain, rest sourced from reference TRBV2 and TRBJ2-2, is EPEVTQTPSHQVTQMGQEVILRCVPISNHLYFYWYRQILGQKVEFLVSFYNNEISEKSEIFDDQFSVERPDGSNFTLKIRSTKLEDSAMYFCASRRDRGVDGELFFGEGSRLTVL.

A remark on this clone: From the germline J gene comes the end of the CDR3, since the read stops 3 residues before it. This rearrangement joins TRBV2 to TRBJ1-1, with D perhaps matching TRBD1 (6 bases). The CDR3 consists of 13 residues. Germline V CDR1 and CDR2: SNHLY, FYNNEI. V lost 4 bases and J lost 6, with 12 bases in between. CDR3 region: CASSGGGTAEAFF. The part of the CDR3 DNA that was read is TGTGCCAGCAGTGGGGGGGGCACGGCTGAA.

Incomplete CDR3 DNA: TGTGCCAGCAGCTTAGCGCGGGGGGGCCGGGAGACC. It is translated as CASSLARGGRET. The whole CDR3 is CASSLARGGRETQYF. This chain uses TRBV7-7 with TRBJ2-5; 9 bases are a match to TRBD2. The read finishes 3 residues shy of the CDR3 end, and the germline J gene is used to complete it. Germline CDR1 and CDR2: SSHAT and FNYEAQ (reference sequence). The CDR3 loop spans 15 amino acids. With 0 bases clipped from V and 5 bases from J, the junction kept 4 bases outside the gene matches.

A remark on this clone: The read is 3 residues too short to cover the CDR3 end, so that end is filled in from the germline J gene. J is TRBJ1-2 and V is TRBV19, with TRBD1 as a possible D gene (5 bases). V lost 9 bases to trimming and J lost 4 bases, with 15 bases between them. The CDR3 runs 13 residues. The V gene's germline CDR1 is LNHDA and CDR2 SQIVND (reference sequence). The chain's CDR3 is CASNQGAGYGYTF. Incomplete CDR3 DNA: TGTGCCAGCAACCAGGGTGCCGGCTATGGC.

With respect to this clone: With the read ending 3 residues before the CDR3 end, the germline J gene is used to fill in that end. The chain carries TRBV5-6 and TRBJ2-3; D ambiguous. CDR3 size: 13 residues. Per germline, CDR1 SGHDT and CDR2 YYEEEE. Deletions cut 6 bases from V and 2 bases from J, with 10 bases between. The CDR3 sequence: CASTSTVTDTQYF. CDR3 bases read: TGTGCCAGCACTTCGACTGTCACAGATACG.

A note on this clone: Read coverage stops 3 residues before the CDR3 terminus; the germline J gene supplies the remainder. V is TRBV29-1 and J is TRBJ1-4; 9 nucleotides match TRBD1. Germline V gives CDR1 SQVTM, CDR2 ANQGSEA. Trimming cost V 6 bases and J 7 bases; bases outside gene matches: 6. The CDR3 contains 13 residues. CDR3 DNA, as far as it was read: TGCAGCGTCATACAGGGGGCTGGTGAAAAA. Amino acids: CSVIQGAGEK. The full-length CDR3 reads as CSVIQGAGEKLFF.

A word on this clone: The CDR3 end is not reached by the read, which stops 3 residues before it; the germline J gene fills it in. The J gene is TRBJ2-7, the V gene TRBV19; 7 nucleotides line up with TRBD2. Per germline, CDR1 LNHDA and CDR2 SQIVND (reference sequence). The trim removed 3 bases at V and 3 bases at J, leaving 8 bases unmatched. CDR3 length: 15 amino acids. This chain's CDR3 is CASSISGGGYYEQYF. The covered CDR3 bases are TGTGCCAGTAGTATTTCCGGCGGGGGTTACTACGAG.

Partial CDR3 DNA: TGCGCCAGCAGCTTGGGAGTTACCGGGGAGACC. Protein sequence: CASSLGVTGET. The full-length CDR3 reads as CASSLGVTGETQYF. The chain joins TRBV5-1 to TRBJ2-5; D is unresolved. The CDR3 goes on 3 residues after the read ends, and that part is filled in from the germline J gene. Trimming left V 0 bases short and J 5 bases short, with 11 bases between. Germline V gene lookup returns CDR1 SGHRS and CDR2 YFSETQ. This CDR3 is 14 amino acids long.

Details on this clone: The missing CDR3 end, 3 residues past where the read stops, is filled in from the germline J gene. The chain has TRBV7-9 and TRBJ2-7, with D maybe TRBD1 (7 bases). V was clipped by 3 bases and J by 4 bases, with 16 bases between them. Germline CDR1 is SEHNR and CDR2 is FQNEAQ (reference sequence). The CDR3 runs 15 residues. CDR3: CASSFTEGANYEQYF. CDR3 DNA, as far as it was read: TGTGCCAGCAGCTTCACGGAGGGGGCTAATTACGAG. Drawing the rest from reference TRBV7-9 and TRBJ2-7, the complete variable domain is DTGVSQNPRHKITKRGQNVTFRCDPISEHNRLYWYRQTLGQGPEFLTYFQNEAQLEKSRLLSDRFSAERPKGSFSTLEIQRTEQGDSAMYLCASSFTEGANYEQYFGPGTRLTVT.

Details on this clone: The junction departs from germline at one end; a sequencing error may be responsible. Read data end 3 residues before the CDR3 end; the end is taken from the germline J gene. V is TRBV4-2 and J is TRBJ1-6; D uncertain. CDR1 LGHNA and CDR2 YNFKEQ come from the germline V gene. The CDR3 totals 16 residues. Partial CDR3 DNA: TGCGCCAGCAGCCAAGCGAGGTTTTCCTATAATTCACCC. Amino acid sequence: CASSQARFSYNSP. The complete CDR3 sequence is CASSQARFSYNSPLHF.

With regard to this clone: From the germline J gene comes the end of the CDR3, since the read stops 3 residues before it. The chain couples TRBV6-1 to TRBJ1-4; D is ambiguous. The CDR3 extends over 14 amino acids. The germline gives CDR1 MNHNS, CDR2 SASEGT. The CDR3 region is CASSAGPRTDKLFF. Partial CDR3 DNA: TGTGCCAGCAGTGCCGGGCCGCGGACTGACAAA.

Incomplete CDR3 DNA: TGTGCCAGCAGCTTATGGGCAGAAATTGAA. The encoded protein is CASSLWAEIE. The complete CDR3 sequence is CASSLWAEIEAFF. V gene TRBV7-2 combines with J gene TRBJ1-1; D gene unclear. The read terminates 3 residues ahead of where the CDR3 ends, so the germline J gene completes it. Trimming stripped 2 bases from V and 7 bases from J, with 11 bases between. This CDR3 has 13 amino acids. The germline V gene has CDR1 SGHTA and CDR2 FQGNSA.

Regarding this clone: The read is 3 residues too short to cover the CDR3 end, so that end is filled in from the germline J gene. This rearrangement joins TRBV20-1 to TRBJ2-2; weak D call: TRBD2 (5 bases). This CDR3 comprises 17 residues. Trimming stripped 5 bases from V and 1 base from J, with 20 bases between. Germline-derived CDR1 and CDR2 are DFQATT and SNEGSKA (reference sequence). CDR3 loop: CSALRGLVYGNTGELFF. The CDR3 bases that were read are TGCAGTGCTTTACGGGGTTTAGTTTATGGGAACACCGGGGAG.

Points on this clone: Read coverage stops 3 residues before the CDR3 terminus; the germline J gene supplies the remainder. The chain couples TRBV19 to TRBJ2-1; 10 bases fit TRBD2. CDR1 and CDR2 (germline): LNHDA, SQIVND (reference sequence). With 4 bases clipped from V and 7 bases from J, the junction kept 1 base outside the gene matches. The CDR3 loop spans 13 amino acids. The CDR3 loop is CASSRLAGNEQFF. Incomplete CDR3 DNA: TGTGCCAGTAGTAGACTAGCGGGTAATGAG.

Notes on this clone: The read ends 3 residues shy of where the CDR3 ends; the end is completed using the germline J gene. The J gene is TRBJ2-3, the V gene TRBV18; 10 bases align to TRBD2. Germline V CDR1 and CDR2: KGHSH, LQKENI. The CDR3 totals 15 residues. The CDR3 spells CASSPLAGGKEAQYF. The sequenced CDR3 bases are TGTGCCAGCTCCCCATTAGCGGGGGGTAAAGAGGCG.

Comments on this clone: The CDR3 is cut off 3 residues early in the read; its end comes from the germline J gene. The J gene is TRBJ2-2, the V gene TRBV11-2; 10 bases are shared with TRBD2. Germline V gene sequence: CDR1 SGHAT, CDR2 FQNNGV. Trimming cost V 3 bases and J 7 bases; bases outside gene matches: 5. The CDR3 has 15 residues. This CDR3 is CASSFVASGGGELFF. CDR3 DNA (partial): TGTGCCAGCAGCTTCGTGGCTAGCGGGGGCGGGGAG. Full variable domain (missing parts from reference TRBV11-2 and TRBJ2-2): EAGVAQSPRYKIIEKRQSVAFWCNPISGHATLYWYQQILGQGPKLLIQFQNNGVVDDSQLPKDRFSAERLKGVDSTLKIQPAKLEDSAVYLCASSFVASGGGELFFGEGSRLTVL.